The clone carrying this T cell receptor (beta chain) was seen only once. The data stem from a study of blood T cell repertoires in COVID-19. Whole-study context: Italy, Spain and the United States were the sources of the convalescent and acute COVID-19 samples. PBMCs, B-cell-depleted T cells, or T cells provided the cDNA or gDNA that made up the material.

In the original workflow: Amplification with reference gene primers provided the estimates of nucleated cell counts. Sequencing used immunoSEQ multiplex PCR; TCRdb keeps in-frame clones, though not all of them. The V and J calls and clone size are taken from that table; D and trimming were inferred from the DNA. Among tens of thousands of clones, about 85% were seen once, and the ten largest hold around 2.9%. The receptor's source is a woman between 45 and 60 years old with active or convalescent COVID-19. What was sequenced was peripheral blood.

This chain's CDR3 is CASSYIYSPLHF. The CDR3 DNA reads TGTGCCAGCAGTTATATATATTCACCCCTCCACTTT. J is TRBJ1-6 and V is TRBV6-6, with no clear D. The CDR3 consists of 12 residues. The germline V and J ends were trimmed by 3 bases and 8 bases, with 5 bases remaining between them. Germline CDR1 and CDR2: MNHNY and SVGAGI (reference sequence).